The following is a T cell receptor (beta chain) sequence with its context. Read coverage stops 3 residues before the CDR3 terminus; the germline J gene supplies the remainder. This sample stems from a study of T cells in women clearing cervical HPV infection. Overall study: Case blood was drawn when the lesion was first found; control blood after infection became undetectable. Cases' blood sampling followed lesion detection by median about 21 weeks (90 to 200).

TCR beta CDR3 amplified by multiplex PCR from roughly 1,300 ng genomic DNA. Method: immunoSEQ multiplex PCR; TCRdb's copy keeps in-frame clones and lacks some. The sample table includes over 15,000 clones. From germline, CDR1 is DFQATT and CDR2 SNEGSKA (reference sequence). CDR3 length equals 15 residues. V lost 6 bases to trimming and J lost 1 base, with 16 bases between them. The chain uses TRBV20-1 and TRBJ2-4; D might be TRBD2 (6 bases). Material for sequencing was blood buffy coat. This TCR was recovered from a woman aged 18 to 75 with a cervical HPV16 infection that either progressed to CIN3+ or cleared (not recorded which). The sequenced CDR3 bases are TGCAGTGCCGAAGGAGGGTTTCGGGCCAAAAACATT. Translated, it gives CSAEGGFRAKNI. The CDR3 as a whole reads CSAEGGFRAKNIQYF.